The 13 T cell receptor beta chains listed next were all sequenced from one sample in a study of monozygotic twins with inflammatory bowel disease (dated by TCRdb to between 2018 and 2020). The library was built by means of 5' RACE. Instrument on record: Illumina HiSeq 2500. TCRdb reprocessed the raw reads; every CDR3 protein sequence is a single record, and DNA is not supplied. The record for this sample contains 300,000 to 400,000 distinct CDR3 sequences. Jointly, the top ten make up roughly 2% of the sample. Sequencing was performed on blood. The source is a human donor with ulcerative colitis or Crohn's disease, or a healthy co-twin of an affected twin (not recorded which).

The rearrangement links TRBV12-3 or TRBV12-4 to TRBJ2-6; TCRdb picks TRBD2, but there is no DNA to check that call. This CDR3 contains 17 residues. CDR3 loop: CASSLWGPYSGANVLTF.

The chain couples TRBV4-1 to TRBJ2-5; TCRdb outputs TRBD2, but without DNA this stays unchecked. This CDR3 comprises 14 residues. Germline V gene lookup returns CDR1 MGHRA and CDR2 YSYEKL. The CDR3 loop is CASSQGGSTKTQYF.

The chain joins TRBV5-1 to TRBJ2-2; TCRdb selects TRBD1, and the lack of DNA leaves this call unchecked. Germline CDR1 is SGHRS and CDR2 is YFSETQ. CDR3 length equals 14 residues. The CDR3 region is CASSGQGAAGELFF.

The chain has TRBV5-1 and TRBJ1-2; TCRdb outputs TRBD1, but without DNA this stays unchecked. This CDR3 contains 14 residues. In germline, CDR1 is SGHRS, CDR2 YFSETQ. This chain's CDR3 is CASSSDGQGAGYTF.

The gene calls are TRBV2 and TRBJ2-1; TCRdb picks TRBD1, but there is no DNA to check that call. CDR1 is SNHLY and CDR2 is FYNNEI in the germline V gene. The CDR3 sequence is 13 residues long. The CDR3 sequence is CASTPMRVNEQFF.

The chain couples TRBV5-1 to TRBJ1-1; the TRBD1 assignment by TCRdb is unverifiable without DNA. Germline V lookup: CDR1 SGHRS, CDR2 YFSETQ. This CDR3 comprises 15 residues. The CDR3 sequence: CASNPGGGRNTEAFF.

V usage is TRBV20-1 and J usage is TRBJ1-1. The germline CDR1 and CDR2 sequences are DFQATT and SNEGSKA (reference sequence). This CDR3 contains 15 residues. The CDR3 protein is CSARESSGWMTEAFF.

The rearrangement links TRBV3-1 to TRBJ1-1; TCRdb's D call, TRBD1, is unchecked because there is no DNA. Germline assignment: CDR1 LGHDT and CDR2 YNNKEL (reference sequence). This CDR3 contains 15 residues. The chain's CDR3 is CASSPRVGSNTEAFF.

J is TRBJ2-1 and V is TRBV4-1; TCRdb's D call of TRBD2 is untestable without DNA. CDR1 MGHRA and CDR2 YSYEKL come from the germline V gene. The CDR3 contains 14 residues. CDR3 region: CASSQQREMREQFF.

This chain joins TRBV12-3 or TRBV12-4 and TRBJ1-1; TCRdb's D call, TRBD1, is unchecked because there is no DNA. The CDR3 sequence is 15 residues long. CDR3 loop: CASSTRDRGLTEAFF.

V is TRBV6-5 and J is TRBJ1-1; TCRdb designates TRBD1, a call that cannot be tested without DNA. CDR3 length: 16 amino acids. Germline V CDR1 and CDR2: MNHEY, SVGAGI. The CDR3 protein is CASSYFRGLMNTEAFF.

V and J are TRBV12-3 or TRBV12-4 and TRBJ2-6. The CDR3 covers 14 residues. CDR3 in amino acids: CASKLGSGANVLTF.

The V gene is TRBV29-1, the J gene TRBJ1-1; TCRdb selects TRBD1, and the lack of DNA leaves this call unchecked. CDR1 and CDR2 (germline): SQVTM, ANQGSEA. The CDR3 sequence is 14 residues long. CDR3 loop: CSVTVGQLSTEAFF.